This T cell receptor beta chain is from a study of cytomegalovirus exposure and HLA in healthy donors. The PCR had 60 Vbeta and 13 Jbeta primers. The table came from immunoSEQ multiplex PCR; TCRdb's copy has only in-frame clones and leaves some out. The table has 69,000 or so clones, 74% seen once. This CDR3 region has 12 residues. Germline V gene sequence: CDR1 GTSNPN, CDR2 SVGIG (reference sequence). The germline V and J ends were trimmed by 1 base and 5 bases, with 6 bases remaining between them. This receptor was taken from a woman aged 60-75 years in good health and CMV-seropositive. This chain joins TRBV30 and TRBJ1-5; weak D call: TRBD1 (6 bases). The sample taken for sequencing was PBMCs. The CDR3 reads CAWSDRDQPQHF. The DNA for the CDR3 is TGTGCCTGGAGTGACAGGGATCAGCCCCAGCATTTT. Full variable domain (outside the CDR3, taken from reference TRBV30 and TRBJ1-5): SQTIHQWPATLVQPVGSPLSLECTVEGTSNPNLYWYRQAAGRGLQLLFYSVGIGQISSEVPQNLSASRPQDRQFILSSKKLLLSDSGFYLCAWSDRDQPQHFGDGTRLSIL.